This TCR beta chain comes out of a study of early T cells in non-severe SARS-CoV-2 infection. Study information: Chains were unpaired, as sequencing was done on bulk RNA from unsorted whole blood. Study results and limitations: Matching results from VDJdb favored anti-spike CD8 responses, leaving private and CD4 specificities undetected.

V was clipped by 6 bases and J by 4 bases, with 12 bases between them. The CDR3 length is 13 residues. For this clonotype: Its matching antigen is unknown.

The TCR library protocol attached unique molecular identifiers to the individual cDNA molecules. From the 5' RACE reads, TCRdb called clonotypes with MiXCR, one entry per CDR3 protein. The table includes approximately 69,000 distinct CDR3 sequences, more than 10% detected once. The chain recombines TRBV12-3 or TRBV12-4 with TRBJ1-1; D remains ambiguous. What was sequenced was whole blood. The sequence derives from an adult who was a healthcare worker with PCR-confirmed SARS-CoV-2 infection or an uninfected control (not recorded which). Here the CDR3 reads CASSSDTGTEAFF. CDR3 coding DNA: TGTGCCAGCAGCTCCGACACGGGCACTGAAGCTTTCTTT.